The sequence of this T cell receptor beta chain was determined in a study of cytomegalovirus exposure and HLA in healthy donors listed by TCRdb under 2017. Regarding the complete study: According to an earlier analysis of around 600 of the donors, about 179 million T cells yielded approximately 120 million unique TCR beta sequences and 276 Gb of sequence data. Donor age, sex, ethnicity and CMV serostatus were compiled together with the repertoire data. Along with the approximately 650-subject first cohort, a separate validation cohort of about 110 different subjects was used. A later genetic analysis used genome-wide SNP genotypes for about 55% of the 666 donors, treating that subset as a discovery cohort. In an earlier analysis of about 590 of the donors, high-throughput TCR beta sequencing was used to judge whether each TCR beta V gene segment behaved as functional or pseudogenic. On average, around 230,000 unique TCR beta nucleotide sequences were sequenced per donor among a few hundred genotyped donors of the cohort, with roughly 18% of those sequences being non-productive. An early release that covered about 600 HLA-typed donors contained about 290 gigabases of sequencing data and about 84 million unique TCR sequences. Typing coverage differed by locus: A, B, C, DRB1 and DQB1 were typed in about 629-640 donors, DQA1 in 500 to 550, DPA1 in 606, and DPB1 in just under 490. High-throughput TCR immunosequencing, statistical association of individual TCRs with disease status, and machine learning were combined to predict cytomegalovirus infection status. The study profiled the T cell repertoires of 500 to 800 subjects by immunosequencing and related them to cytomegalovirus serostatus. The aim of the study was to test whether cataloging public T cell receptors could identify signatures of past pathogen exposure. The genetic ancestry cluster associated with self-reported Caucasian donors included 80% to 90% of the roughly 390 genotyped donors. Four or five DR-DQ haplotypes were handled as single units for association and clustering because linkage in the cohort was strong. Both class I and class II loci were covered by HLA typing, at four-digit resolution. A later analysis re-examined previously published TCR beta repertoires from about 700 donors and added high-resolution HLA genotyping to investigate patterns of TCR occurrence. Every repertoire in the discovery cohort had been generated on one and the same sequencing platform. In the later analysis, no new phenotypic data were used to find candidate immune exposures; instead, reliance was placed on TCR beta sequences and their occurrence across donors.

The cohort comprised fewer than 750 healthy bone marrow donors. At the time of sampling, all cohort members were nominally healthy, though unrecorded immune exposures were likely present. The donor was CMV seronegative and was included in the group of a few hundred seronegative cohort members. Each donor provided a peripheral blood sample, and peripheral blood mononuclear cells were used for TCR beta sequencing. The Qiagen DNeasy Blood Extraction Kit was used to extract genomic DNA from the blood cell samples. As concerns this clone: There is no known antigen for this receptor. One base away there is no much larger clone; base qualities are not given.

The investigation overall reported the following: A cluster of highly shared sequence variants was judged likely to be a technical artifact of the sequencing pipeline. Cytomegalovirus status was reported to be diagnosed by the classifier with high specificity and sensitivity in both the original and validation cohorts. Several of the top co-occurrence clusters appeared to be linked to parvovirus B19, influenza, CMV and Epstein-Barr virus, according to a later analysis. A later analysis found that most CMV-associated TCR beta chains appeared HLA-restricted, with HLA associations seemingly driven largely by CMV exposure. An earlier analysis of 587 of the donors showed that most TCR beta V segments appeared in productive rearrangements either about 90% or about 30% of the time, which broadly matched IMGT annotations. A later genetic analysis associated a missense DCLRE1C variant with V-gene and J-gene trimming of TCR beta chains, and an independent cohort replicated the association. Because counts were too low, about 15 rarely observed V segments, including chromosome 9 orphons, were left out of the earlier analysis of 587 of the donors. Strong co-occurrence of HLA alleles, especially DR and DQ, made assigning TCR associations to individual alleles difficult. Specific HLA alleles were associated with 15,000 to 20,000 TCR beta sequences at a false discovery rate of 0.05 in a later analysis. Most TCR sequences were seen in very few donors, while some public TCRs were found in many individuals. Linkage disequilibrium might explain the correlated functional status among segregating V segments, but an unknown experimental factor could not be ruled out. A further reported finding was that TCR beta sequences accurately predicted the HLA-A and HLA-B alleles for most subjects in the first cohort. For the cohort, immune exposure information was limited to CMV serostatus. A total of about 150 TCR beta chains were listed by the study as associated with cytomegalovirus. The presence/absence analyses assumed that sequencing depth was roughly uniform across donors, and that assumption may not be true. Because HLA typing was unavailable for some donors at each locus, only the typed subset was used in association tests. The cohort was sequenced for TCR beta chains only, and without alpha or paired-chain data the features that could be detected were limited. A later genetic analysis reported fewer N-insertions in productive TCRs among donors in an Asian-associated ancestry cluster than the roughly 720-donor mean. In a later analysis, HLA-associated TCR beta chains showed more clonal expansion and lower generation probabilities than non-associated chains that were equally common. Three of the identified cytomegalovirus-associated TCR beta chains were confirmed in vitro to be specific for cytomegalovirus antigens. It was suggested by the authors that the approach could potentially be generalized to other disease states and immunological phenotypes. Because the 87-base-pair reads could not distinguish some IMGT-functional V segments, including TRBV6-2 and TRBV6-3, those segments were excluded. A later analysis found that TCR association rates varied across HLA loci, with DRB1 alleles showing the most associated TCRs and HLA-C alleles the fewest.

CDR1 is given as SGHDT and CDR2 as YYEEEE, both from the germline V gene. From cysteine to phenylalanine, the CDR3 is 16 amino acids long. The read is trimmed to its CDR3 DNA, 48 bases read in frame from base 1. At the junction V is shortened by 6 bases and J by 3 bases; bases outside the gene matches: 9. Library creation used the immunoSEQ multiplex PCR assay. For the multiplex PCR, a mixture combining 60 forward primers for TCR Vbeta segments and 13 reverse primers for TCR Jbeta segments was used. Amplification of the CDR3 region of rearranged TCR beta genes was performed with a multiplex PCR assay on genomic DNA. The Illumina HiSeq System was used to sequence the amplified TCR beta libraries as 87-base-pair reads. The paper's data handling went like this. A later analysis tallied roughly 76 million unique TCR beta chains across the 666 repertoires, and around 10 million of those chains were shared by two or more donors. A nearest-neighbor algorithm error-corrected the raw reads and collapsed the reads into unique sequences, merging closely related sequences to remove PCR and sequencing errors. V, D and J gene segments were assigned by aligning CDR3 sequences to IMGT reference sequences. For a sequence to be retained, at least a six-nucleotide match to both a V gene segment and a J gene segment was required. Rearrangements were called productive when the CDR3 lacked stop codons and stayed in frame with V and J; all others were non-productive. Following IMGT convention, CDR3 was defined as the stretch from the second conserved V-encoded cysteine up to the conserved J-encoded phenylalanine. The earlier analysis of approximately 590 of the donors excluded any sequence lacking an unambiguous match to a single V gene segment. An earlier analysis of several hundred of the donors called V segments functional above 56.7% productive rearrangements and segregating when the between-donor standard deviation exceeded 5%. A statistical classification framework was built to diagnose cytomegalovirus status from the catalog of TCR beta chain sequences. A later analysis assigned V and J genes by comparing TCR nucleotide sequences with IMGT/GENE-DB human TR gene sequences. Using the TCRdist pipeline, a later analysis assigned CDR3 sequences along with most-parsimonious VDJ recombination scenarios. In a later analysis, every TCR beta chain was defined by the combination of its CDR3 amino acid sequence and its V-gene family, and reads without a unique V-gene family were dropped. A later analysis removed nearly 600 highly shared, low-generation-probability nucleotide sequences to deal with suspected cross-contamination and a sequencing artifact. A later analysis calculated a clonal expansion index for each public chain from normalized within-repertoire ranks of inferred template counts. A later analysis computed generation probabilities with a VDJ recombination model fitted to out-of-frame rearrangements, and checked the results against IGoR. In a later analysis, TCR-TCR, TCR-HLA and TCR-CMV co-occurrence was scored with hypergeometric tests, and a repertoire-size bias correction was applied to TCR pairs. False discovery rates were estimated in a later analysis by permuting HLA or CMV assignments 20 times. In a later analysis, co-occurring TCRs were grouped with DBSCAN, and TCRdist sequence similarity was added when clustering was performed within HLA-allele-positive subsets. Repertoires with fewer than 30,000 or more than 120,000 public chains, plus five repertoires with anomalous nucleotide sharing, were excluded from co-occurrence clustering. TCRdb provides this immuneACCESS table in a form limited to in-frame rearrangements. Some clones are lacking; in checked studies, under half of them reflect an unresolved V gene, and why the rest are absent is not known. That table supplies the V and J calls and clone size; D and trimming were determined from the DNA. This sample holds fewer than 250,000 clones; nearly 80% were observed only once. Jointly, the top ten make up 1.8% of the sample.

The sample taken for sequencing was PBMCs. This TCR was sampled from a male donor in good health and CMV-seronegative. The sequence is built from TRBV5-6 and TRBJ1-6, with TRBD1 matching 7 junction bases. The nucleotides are TGTGCCAGCACCCGAGGGGGCTCCCGCTATAATTCACCCCTCCACTTT. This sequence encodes CASTRGGSRYNSPLHF.